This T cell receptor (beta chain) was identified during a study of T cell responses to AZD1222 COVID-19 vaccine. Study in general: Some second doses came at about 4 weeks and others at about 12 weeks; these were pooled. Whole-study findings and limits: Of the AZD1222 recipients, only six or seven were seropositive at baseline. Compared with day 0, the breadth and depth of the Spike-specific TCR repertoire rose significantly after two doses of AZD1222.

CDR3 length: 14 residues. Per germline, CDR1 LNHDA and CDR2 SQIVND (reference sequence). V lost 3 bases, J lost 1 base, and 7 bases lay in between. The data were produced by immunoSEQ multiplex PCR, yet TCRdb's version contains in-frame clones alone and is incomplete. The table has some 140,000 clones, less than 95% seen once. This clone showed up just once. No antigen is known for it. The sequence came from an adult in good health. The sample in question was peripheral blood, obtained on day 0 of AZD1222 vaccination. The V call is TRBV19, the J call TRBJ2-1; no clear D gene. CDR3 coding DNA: TGTGCCAGTAGTATCTCCATATCCTACAATGAGCAGTTCTTC. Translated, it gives CASSISISYNEQFF.